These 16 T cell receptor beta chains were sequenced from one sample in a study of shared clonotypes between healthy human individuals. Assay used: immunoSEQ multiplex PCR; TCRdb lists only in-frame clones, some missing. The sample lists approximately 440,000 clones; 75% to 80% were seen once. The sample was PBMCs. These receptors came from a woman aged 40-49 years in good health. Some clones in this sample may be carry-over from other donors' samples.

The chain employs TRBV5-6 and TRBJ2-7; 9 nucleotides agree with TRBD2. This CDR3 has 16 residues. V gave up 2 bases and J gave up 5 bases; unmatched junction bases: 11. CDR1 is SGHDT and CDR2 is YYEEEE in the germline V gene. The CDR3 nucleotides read TGTGCCAGCAGCTTTTCCGAGCGGGAGGCCGCGCACGAGCAGTACTTC. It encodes CASSFSEREAAHEQYF.

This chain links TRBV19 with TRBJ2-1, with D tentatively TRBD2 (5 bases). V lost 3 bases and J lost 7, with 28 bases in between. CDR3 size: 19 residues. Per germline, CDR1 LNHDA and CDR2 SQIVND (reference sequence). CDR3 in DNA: TGTGCCAGTAGTATTCATTCGTCTCCCCAATACGCCCCGGGGAATGAGCAGTTCTTC. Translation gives CASSIHSSPQYAPGNEQFF.

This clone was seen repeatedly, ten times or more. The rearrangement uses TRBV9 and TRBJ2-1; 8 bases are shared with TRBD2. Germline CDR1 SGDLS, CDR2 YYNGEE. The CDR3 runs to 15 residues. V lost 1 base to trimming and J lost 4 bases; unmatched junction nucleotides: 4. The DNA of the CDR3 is TGTGCCAGCAGCGTAAGCGGGAGCTATTACAATGAGCAGTTCTTC. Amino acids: CASSVSGSYYNEQFF.

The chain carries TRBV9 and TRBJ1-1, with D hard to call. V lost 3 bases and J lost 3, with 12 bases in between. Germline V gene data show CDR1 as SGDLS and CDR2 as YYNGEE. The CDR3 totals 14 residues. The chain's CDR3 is CASSARRRDTEAFF. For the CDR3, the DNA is TGTGCCAGCAGCGCCCGAAGAAGGGACACTGAAGCTTTCTTT.

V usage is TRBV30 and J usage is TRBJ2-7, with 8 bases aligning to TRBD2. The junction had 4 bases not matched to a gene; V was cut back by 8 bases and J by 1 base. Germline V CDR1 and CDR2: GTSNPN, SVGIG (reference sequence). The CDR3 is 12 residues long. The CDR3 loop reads CAGAGGSYEQYF. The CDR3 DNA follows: TGTGCCGGGGCGGGGGGATCCTACGAGCAGTACTTC.

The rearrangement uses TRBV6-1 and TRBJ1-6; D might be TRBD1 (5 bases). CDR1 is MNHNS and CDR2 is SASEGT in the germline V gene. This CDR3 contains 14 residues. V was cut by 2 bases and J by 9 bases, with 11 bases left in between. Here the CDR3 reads CASSEIWGSSPLHF. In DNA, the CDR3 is TGTGCCAGCAGTGAAATATGGGGGAGTTCACCCCTCCACTTT.

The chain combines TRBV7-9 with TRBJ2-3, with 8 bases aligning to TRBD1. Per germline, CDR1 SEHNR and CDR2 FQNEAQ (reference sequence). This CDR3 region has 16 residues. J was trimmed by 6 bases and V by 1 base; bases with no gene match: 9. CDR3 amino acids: CASSLGDSDRADTQYF. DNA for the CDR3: TGTGCCAGCAGCTTAGGGGACTCGGACAGGGCGGATACGCAGTATTTT.

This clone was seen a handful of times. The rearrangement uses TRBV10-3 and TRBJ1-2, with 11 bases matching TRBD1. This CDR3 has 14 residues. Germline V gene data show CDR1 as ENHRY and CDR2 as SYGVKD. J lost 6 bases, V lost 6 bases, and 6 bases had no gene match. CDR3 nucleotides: TGTGCCATCAGCGGGACAGGGGGTCTTCATGGCTACACCTTC. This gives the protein CAISGTGGLHGYTF.

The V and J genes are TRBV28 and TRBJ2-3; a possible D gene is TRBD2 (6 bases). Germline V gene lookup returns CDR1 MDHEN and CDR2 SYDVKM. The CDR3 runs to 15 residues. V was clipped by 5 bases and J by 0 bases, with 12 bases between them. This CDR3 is CASSRRGTSTDTQYF. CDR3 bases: TGTGCCAGCAGTCGCCGCGGGACTAGCACAGATACGCAGTATTTT.

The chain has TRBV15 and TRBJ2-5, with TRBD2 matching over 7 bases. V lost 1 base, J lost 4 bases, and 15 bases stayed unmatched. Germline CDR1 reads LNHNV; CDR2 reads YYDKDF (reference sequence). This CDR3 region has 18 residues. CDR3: CATSRARGRGVLGETQYF. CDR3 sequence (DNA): TGTGCCACCAGCAGAGCCCGAGGTCGGGGGGTGCTGGGAGAGACCCAGTACTTC.

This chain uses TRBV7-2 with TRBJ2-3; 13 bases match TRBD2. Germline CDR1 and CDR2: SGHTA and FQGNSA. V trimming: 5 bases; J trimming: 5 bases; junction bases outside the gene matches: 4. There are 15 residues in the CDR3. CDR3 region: CASSRTSGSGDTQYF. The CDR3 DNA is TGTGCCAGCAGCCGGACTAGCGGGAGTGGAGATACGCAGTATTTT.

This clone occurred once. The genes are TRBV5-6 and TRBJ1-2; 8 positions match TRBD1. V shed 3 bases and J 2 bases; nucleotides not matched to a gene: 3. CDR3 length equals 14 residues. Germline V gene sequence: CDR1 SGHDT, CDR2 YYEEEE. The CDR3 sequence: CASSYNRGNYGYTF. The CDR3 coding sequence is TGTGCCAGCAGCTACAACAGGGGGAACTATGGCTACACCTTC.

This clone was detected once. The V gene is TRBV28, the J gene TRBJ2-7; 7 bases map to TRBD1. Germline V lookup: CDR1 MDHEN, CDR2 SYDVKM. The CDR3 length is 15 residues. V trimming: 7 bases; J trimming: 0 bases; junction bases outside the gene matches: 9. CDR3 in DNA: TGTGCCAGCAAATTTTTGGGACAGAGCTCCTACGAGCAGTACTTC. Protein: CASKFLGQSSYEQYF.

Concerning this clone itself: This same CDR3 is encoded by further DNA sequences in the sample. CDR3 loop: CASSPGLGQETQYF. The CDR3 DNA sequence: TGCGCCAGCAGCCCCGGCCTGGGACAAGAGACCCAGTACTTC. The chain joins TRBV5-1 to TRBJ2-5, with no clear D. The V gene's germline CDR1 is SGHRS and CDR2 YFSETQ. This CDR3 is built from 14 residues. V was trimmed by 4 bases and J by 2 bases, leaving 12 bases between them.

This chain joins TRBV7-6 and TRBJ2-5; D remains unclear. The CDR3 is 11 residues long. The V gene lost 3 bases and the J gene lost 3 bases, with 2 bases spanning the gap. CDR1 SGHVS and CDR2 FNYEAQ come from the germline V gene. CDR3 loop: CASSFKETQYF. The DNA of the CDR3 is TGTGCCAGCAGCTTTAAAGAGACCCAGTACTTC.

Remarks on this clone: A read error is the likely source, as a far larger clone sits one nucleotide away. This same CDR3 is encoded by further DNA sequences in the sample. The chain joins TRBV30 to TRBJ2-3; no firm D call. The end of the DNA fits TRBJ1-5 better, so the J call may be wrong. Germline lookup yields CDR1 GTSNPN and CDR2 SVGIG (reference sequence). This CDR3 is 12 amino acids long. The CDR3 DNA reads TGTGCCTGGAGTACTAGCACAGATACGCAGCATTTT. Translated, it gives CAWSTSTDTQHF.